The rows below give T cell receptor beta chains drawn from one sample of a study of shared clonotypes between healthy human individuals. Libraries were prepared by immunoSEQ multiplex PCR; TCRdb keeps only in-frame clonotypes and omits some of them. The table lists a few million clones, approximately 94% of them singletons, with about 0.13% in the top ten. Sequencing was performed on naive CD4+ T cells sorted from blood. The receptors were gathered from a man younger than 35 in good health. The CDR3 runs from the conserved cysteine through the conserved F or W. D genes are given only for firm matches. Expanded clones are given a class, and other clones once, few, many or no size at all.

DNA | CDR3 | length | D | J | size | V
TGTGCCAGCAGGTGGGGGAGCACTGAAGCTTTCTTT | CASRWGSTEAFF | 12 | - | TRBJ1-1 | once | TRBV11-2
TGTGCCATCAGTGAGGGACAGAACAATCAGCCCCAGCATTTT | CAISEGQNNQPQHF | 14 | - | TRBJ1-5 | once | TRBV10-3
TGTGCCAGCAGTGTGATGGGACAGGCTAGAGATACGCAGTATTTT | CASSVMGQARDTQYF | 15 | TRBD1 | TRBJ2-3 | - | TRBV2
TGTGCCATCAGTGAAGGGGGGCAGACCCCTAGGTATGGCTACACCTTC | CAISEGGQTPRYGYTF | 16 | - | TRBJ1-2 | - | TRBV10-3
TGTGCCAGCACTCGGGACCCCAAGACCTACGAGCAGTACTTC | CASTRDPKTYEQYF | 14 | - | TRBJ2-7 | - | TRBV6-6
TGCGCCAGCAGTTTGGTGGCCTACGAGCAGTACTTC | CASSLVAYEQYF | 12 | - | TRBJ2-7 | - | TRBV5-1
TGTGCCAGCTCACCGGCCCGACAGATCGTTTATGGCTACACCTTC | CASSPARQIVYGYTF | 15 | - | TRBJ1-2 | - | TRBV18
TGTGCCAGCAGGGGACCCAACACCGGGGAGCTGTTTTTT | CASRGPNTGELFF | 13 | - | TRBJ2-2 | - | TRBV9
TGTGCCAGCTCGCCCGCATGGGTCGGAGGGGGACAAGAGACCCAGTACTTC | CASSPAWVGGGQETQYF | 17 | - | TRBJ2-5 | - | TRBV18
TGTGCCAGCAGCTTGCGGACTAGCGGGGTCTACAATGAGCAGTTCTTC | CASSLRTSGVYNEQFF | 16 | TRBD2 | TRBJ2-1 | - | TRBV7-2
TGCGCCAGCAGCTTACCGACTCCTAGCTCCTACAATGAGCAGTTCTTC | CASSLPTPSSYNEQFF | 16 | - | TRBJ2-1 | - | TRBV5-1
TGTGCCAGTAGTCTCACTCTCAGCCAGGGGAATCAGCCCCAGCATTTT | CASSLTLSQGNQPQHF | 16 | - | TRBJ1-5 | - | TRBV19
TGTGCCAGCAGCTTAAGTCAGGTAGGGGATGAGCAGTTCTTC | CASSLSQVGDEQFF | 14 | - | TRBJ2-1 | - | TRBV7-9
TGCGCCAGCAGCTTACCCGGGGCTTATAATTCACCCCTCCACTTT | CASSLPGAYNSPLHF | 15 | - | TRBJ1-6 | - | TRBV4-1
TGTGCCAGCACCCCTAGGATTACGGGGTCCGGGGAGCTGTTTTTT | CASTPRITGSGELFF | 15 | - | TRBJ2-2 | - | TRBV25-1
TGTGCCAGCGCCAGGACTAGCGGGTCCTACGAGCAGTACTTC | CASARTSGSYEQYF | 14 | TRBD2 | TRBJ2-7 | - | TRBV7-2
TGTGCCAGCTCACCAACCCGGGATGGCTACACCTTC | CASSPTRDGYTF | 12 | - | TRBJ1-2 | - | TRBV18
TGTGCCAGCGGGGCGCGTCAGCCCCAGCATTTT | CASGARQPQHF | 11 | - | TRBJ1-5 | - | TRBV6-1
TGTGCCAGCAGTCCTGAATTGGCGGATACGCAGTATTTT | CASSPELADTQYF | 13 | - | TRBJ2-3 | once | TRBV2
TGTGCCAGTAGTTTAACAGGGGTCACTGAAGCTTTCTTT | CASSLTGVTEAFF | 13 | TRBD1 | TRBJ1-1 | - | TRBV19
TGTGCCACCAAGAATATCGACAGCTACTCTGGAAACACCATATATTTT | CATKNIDSYSGNTIYF | 16 | - | TRBJ1-3 | - | TRBV15
TGTGCCTGGAGTTCTTCCGGGACAGGGGTGTTAGTTTATGGCTACACCTTC | CAWSSSGTGVLVYGYTF | 17 | TRBD1 | TRBJ1-2 | - | TRBV30
TGTGCCAGCAGGCCAGGGGGAAGGGACTATGGCTACACCTTC | CASRPGGRDYGYTF | 14 | TRBD1 | TRBJ1-2 | - | TRBV6-6
TGCGCCAGCAGCCAAGATAGCGGGGGGCGCGGGCATCAGCCCCAGCATTTT | CASSQDSGGRGHQPQHF | 17 | - | TRBJ1-5 | once | TRBV4-1
TGTGCCAGCAGACCGACAGGGGAAGGCTACACCTTC | CASRPTGEGYTF | 12 | TRBD1 | TRBJ1-2 | - | TRBV6-6
TGTGCCAGCAGCATCGGGGCGGGCGAGCAGTACTTC | CASSIGAGEQYF | 12 | - | TRBJ2-7 | once | TRBV5-5
TGTGCCAGCTCGCCCGGGACAGGGAACAATCAGCCCCAGCATTTT | CASSPGTGNNQPQHF | 15 | TRBD1 | TRBJ1-5 | - | TRBV18